This T cell receptor (beta chain) stems from a study of cytomegalovirus exposure and HLA in healthy donors. Study-wide results and caveats: Within a later analysis, the majority of CMV-associated TCR beta chains appeared HLA-restricted. Later on, a genetic analysis was performed. It linked a missense variant in DCLRE1C with V- and J-gene trimming of TCR beta. Reports indicate that TCR beta sequences accurately predicted the HLA-A and HLA-B alleles of most subjects. Prior analysis indicated that the majority of TCR beta V segments exhibited productivity approximately 87% or approximately 30% of the time.

Regarding this clone: The antigen remains undetermined.

The germline V gene has CDR1 MGHRA and CDR2 YSYEKL. The CDR3 sequence is 13 residues long. V was shortened by 8 bases and J by 0 bases, with 7 bases between the two germline ends. It was with 60 Vbeta and 13 Jbeta primers that the PCR ran. Data came from immunoSEQ multiplex PCR; TCRdb stores just in-frame clones and leaves some out. This table holds roughly 100,000 clones, almost 80% found once. Sequencing used PBMCs. The chain uses TRBV4-1 and TRBJ2-2; D uncertain. This clonotype originated in a man aged 55 to 70 in good health and CMV-seropositive. CDR3 nucleotide sequence: TGCGCCAGCGCCCCAGCGAACACCGGGGAGCTGTTTTTT. This codes for CASAPANTGELFF.